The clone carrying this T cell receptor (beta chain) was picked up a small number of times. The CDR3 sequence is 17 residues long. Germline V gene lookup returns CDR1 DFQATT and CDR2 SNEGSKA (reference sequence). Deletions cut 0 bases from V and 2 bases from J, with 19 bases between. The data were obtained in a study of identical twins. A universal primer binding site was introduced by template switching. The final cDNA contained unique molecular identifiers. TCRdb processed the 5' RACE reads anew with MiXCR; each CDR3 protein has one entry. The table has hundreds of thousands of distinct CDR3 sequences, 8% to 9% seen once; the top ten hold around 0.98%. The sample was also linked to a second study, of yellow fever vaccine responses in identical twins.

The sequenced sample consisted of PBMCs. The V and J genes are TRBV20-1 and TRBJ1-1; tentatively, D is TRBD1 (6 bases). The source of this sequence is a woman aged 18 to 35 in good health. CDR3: CSARDYGLGHLNTEAFF. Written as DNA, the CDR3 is TGCAGTGCTAGAGATTATGGATTGGGACACCTTAACACTGAAGCTTTCTTT.